The 18 T cell receptor beta chains below were found in one sample sequenced in a study of T cells after yellow fever vaccination. One entry per CDR3 protein, called by TCRdb with MiXCR from the 5' RACE reads. The repertoire holds under 600,000 distinct CDR3 sequences, less than 25% seen once, with roughly 16% in the top ten. The sequencing used PBMCs, collected around 3 weeks after the first yellow fever vaccination. The receptors here all came from a man younger than 30 who received the YFV17D yellow fever vaccine.

This clonotype was picked up a small number of times. V is TRBV12-3 or TRBV12-4 and J is TRBJ2-7, with D maybe TRBD2 (6 bases). With 2 bases removed from V and 5 bases from J, the gap between germline ends came to 10 bases. The CDR3 covers 13 residues. The CDR3 here is CASSLQRRDEQYF. The CDR3 DNA is TGTGCCAGCAGTTTACAAAGGAGGGACGAGCAGTACTTC.

This clonotype has a handful of counts. The J gene is TRBJ1-6, the V gene TRBV6-5; TRBD1 might be the D (6 bases). Trimming left V 2 bases short and J 8 bases short, with 16 bases between. Germline V gives CDR1 MNHEY, CDR2 SVGAGI. CDR3 length: 16 amino acids. CDR3 sequence: CASSYGGAGRDSPLHF. As DNA, the CDR3 is TGTGCCAGCAGTTACGGGGGGGCAGGGAGAGATTCACCCCTCCACTTT.

The table lists this clonotype with a few counts. This chain joins TRBV4-2 and TRBJ2-3; weak D call: TRBD1 (5 bases). The CDR3 spans 16 residues. The V gene's germline CDR1 is LGHNA and CDR2 YNFKEQ. V lost 0 bases to trimming and J lost 4 bases, with 14 bases between them. This chain's CDR3 is CASSQEMAAGPDTQYF. In DNA, the CDR3 is TGTGCCAGCAGCCAAGAAATGGCGGCAGGGCCAGATACGCAGTATTTT.

The chain combines TRBV20-1 with TRBJ2-2; 9 bases align to TRBD2. The germline V gene has CDR1 DFQATT and CDR2 SNEGSKA (reference sequence). Germline trimming cut 0 bases from V and 3 bases from J; bases unmatched to any gene: 8. The CDR3 has 17 amino acids. CDR3 loop: CSARDSGAGGHTGELFF. The CDR3 DNA reads TGCAGTGCTAGAGATTCCGGAGCGGGGGGTCACACCGGGGAGCTGTTTTTT.

This clonotype was seen at least ten times. CDR3: CASSSGQKETQYF. The CDR3 DNA reads TGTGCCAGCAGCTCGGGACAGAAAGAGACCCAGTACTTC. V is TRBV7-2 and J is TRBJ2-5; TRBD1 matches at 7 bases. The CDR3 runs 13 residues. The junction had 2 bases not matched to a gene; V was cut back by 4 bases and J by 3 bases. Looked up from germline, CDR1 is SGHTA and CDR2 is FQGNSA.

Of note for this clonotype: The conserved closing phenylalanine or tryptophan is absent in this CDR3, likely reflecting a read error. This chain links TRBV5-4 with TRBJ2-7; D is ambiguous. The CDR3 is 14 amino acids. Germline assignment: CDR1 SGHNT and CDR2 YYREEE (reference sequence). With 0 bases removed from V and 0 bases from J, the gap between germline ends came to 7 bases. The CDR3 sequence: CASSLDAVSYEQYA. The CDR3 DNA reads as TGTGCCAGCAGCTTGGATGCGGTCTCCTACGAGCAGTACGCC.

This clonotype was seen only a few times. This chain joins TRBV12-3 or TRBV12-4 and TRBJ1-5; D is uncertain. This CDR3 contains 13 residues. Trimming removed 7 bases from V and 6 bases from J, with 13 bases in between. The CDR3 nucleotides are TGTGCCAGCATGCATATCTCCGGTCAGCCCCAGCATTTT. Its protein is CASMHISGQPQHF.

This clonotype was found a few times. The chain carries TRBV5-1 and TRBJ2-1; 7 bases map to TRBD1. CDR3 size: 15 residues. Germline values: CDR1 SGHRS, CDR2 YFSETQ. V shed 4 bases, J shed 4 bases, and the junction held 8 bases outside the gene matches. The CDR3: CASSGDRDLYNEQFF. Here the CDR3 DNA reads TGCGCCAGCAGCGGAGACAGGGACCTTTACAATGAGCAGTTCTTC.

The chain carries TRBV7-2 and TRBJ1-6; D is unclear. Germline V gives CDR1 SGHTA, CDR2 FQGNSA. The CDR3 totals 16 residues. The V and J ends lost 3 bases and 8 bases respectively, with 17 bases between them. The CDR3 protein is CASSFIGRYSDSPLHF. The CDR3 bases are TGTGCCAGCAGCTTCATCGGGAGGTACAGTGATTCACCCCTCCACTTT.

The chain combines TRBV5-1 with TRBJ2-7, with TRBD1 as a possible D gene (5 bases). The CDR3 runs 16 residues. V lost 0 bases, J lost 0 bases, and 13 bases lay in between. CDR1 and CDR2 (germline): SGHRS, YFSETQ. The CDR3 loop is CASSLEAGKHSYEQYF. CDR3 nucleotides: TGCGCCAGCAGCTTGGAAGCAGGGAAGCACTCCTACGAGCAGTACTTC.

The V and J genes are TRBV20-1 and TRBJ2-5; no firm D call. Trimming pared 4 bases from V and 0 bases from J, leaving 15 bases between. Germline loops: CDR1 DFQATT, CDR2 SNEGSKA (reference sequence). CDR3 size: 15 residues. CDR3: CSAKGPALNQETQYF. CDR3 coding DNA: TGCAGTGCTAAAGGCCCGGCGCTGAACCAAGAGACCCAGTACTTC.

The table lists this clonotype with a few counts. The chain has TRBV7-9 and TRBJ1-6; D might be TRBD1 (6 bases). The CDR3 length is 16 residues. The V end was cut by 4 bases, the J end by 3 bases, with 13 bases between. Per the germline V gene, CDR1 is SEHNR and CDR2 is FQNEAQ (reference sequence). The CDR3 DNA is TGTGCCAGCAGCTCTCTACGGACAGTCTATAATTCACCCCTCCACTTT. Encoded protein: CASSSLRTVYNSPLHF.

This chain connects TRBV7-8 to TRBJ2-7; D not certain. Trimming cost V 1 base and J 1 base, with 8 bases left between them. The CDR3 is 14 residues long. Germline assignment: CDR1 SGHVS and CDR2 FQNEAQ. CDR3 loop: CASSLVPFSYEQYF. Written as DNA, the CDR3 is TGTGCCAGCAGCTTAGTTCCCTTTTCCTACGAGCAGTACTTC.

The chain carries TRBV20-1 and TRBJ2-3; no reliable D call. CDR3 length: 12 residues. Trimming cost V 7 bases and J 2 bases, with 10 bases left between them. Looked up from germline, CDR1 is DFQATT and CDR2 is SNEGSKA (reference sequence). The CDR3 DNA follows: TGCAGTGTAGACTTCCACACAGATACGCAGTATTTT. Translating gives CSVDFHTDTQYF.

This clonotype was detected only a few times. The gene calls are TRBV15 and TRBJ2-3; D is uncertain. Trimming took off 4 bases at V and 4 bases at J, with 6 bases between the two ends. The CDR3 loop spans 12 amino acids. Per germline, CDR1 LNHNV and CDR2 YYDKDF (reference sequence). This chain's CDR3 is CATSTESDTQYF. As DNA, the CDR3 is TGTGCCACCAGCACGGAATCAGATACGCAGTATTTT.

This clonotype was counted at least ten times. The CDR3 bases are TGTGCCAGCAGCGAATCAGGGGCGGATACTGGAAACACCATATATTTT. Its translation: CASSESGADTGNTIYF. The chain employs TRBV7-2 and TRBJ1-3; D might be TRBD1 (6 bases). The CDR3 runs 16 residues. V lost 5 bases and J 2 bases, leaving 16 bases between the germline ends. CDR1 is SGHTA, CDR2 FQGNSA, per germline.

The J gene is TRBJ1-2, the V gene TRBV7-9; D is ambiguous. Germline V gene lookup returns CDR1 SEHNR and CDR2 FQNEAQ (reference sequence). V was clipped by 5 bases and J by 4 bases, with 11 bases between them. This CDR3 has 13 residues. The CDR3 sequence: CASSRGDPYGYTF. The CDR3 DNA is TGTGCCAGCAGCCGCGGGGATCCCTATGGCTACACCTTC. The full variable domain, its missing parts supplied by reference TRBV7-9 and TRBJ1-2, is DTGVSQNPRHKITKRGQNVTFRCDPISEHNRLYWYRQTLGQGPEFLTYFQNEAQLEKSRLLSDRFSAERPKGSFSTLEIQRTEQGDSAMYLCASSRGDPYGYTFGSGTRLTVV.

This clonotype has at least ten counts. CDR3 nucleotide sequence: TGTGCCAGCAGCCCCGCTGGAAACACCATATATTTT. It is translated as CASSPAGNTIYF. The V gene is TRBV7-6, the J gene TRBJ1-3; D gene unclear. In germline, CDR1 is SGHVS, CDR2 FNYEAQ. This CDR3 is built from 12 residues. V was cut by 5 bases and J by 2 bases, with 4 bases left in between.